The rows below give T cell receptor beta chains drawn from one sample of a study of tumor-infiltrating lymphocytes in glioblastoma multiforme. TCRdb reanalysed the multiplex PCR reads using MiXCR and keeps one entry per CDR3 protein. The sample has around 30,000 distinct CDR3 sequences; around 55% are singletons. The specimen sequenced was brain tumor tissue. All receptors come from a male donor with glioblastoma. CDR3s include the opening cysteine and the closing phenylalanine or tryptophan. A D gene is named only where the DNA matches it firmly. Where a row states a size, it is once, few, many or the class of an expanded clone; other rows omit it.

CDR3aa	CDR3nt	abundance	v_gene	j_gene	d_gene
CASSFGTVYGYTF	TGTGCCAGCAGTTTCGGGACAGTCTATGGCTACACCTTC	.	TRBV28	TRBJ1-2	TRBD1
CASTSRATDTLHF	TGTGCCAGCACGTCCAGGGCGACAGATACGCTGCATTTT	.	TRBV6-6	TRBJ2-3	.
CASSFVGGGDNEQFF	TGTGCCAGCAGTTTCGTTGGGGGGGGGGACAATGAGCAGTTCTTC	.	TRBV12-3/TRBV12-4	TRBJ2-1	TRBD2
CASRDRGPGANVLTF	TGTGCCAGCAGGGACAGGGGGCCCGGGGCCAACGTCCTGACTTTC	many	TRBV28	TRBJ2-6	TRBD1
CSASSTRRSYEQYF	TGCAGTGCTAGTTCAACCAGGAGATCCTACGAGCAGTACTTC	many	TRBV20-1	TRBJ2-7	.
CASSFRTGQETQYF	TGTGCCAGCAGCTTCAGGACAGGGCAAGAGACCCAGTACTTC	few	TRBV5-6	TRBJ2-5	TRBD1
CASSWGWQSHVSYNEQFF	TGTGCCAGCAGCTGGGGATGGCAGAGCCATGTCTCCTACAATGAGCAGTTCTTC	.	TRBV11-2	TRBJ2-1	.
CASSSLTSGSTDTQYF	TGTGCCAGCAGTTCGCTGACTAGCGGGAGCACAGATACGCAGTATTTT	many	TRBV28	TRBJ2-3	TRBD2
CVSSPTYVETQYF	TGTGTCAGCAGCCCCACCTATGTGGAGACCCAGTACTTC	.	TRBV28	TRBJ2-5	.
CASSEPGTDGYTF	TGCGCCAGCAGTGAGCCCGGGACTGATGGCTACACCTTC	.	TRBV10-2	TRBJ1-2	.
CASSRGLAGRFF	TGTGCCAGCAGTCGGGGACTAGCGGGAAGGTTCTTC	few	TRBV12-3/TRBV12-4	TRBJ2-7	TRBD2
CAGSTRGLAGAETQYF	TGTGCTGGCAGCACCCGGGGACTAGCGGGAGCGGAGACCCAGTACTTC	.	TRBV11-2	TRBJ2-5	TRBD2
CASSFPGANEKLFF	TGTGCTAGCAGTTTTCCGGGGGCTAATGAAAAACTGTTTTTT	.	TRBV12-3/TRBV12-4	TRBJ1-4	.
CAGSLGQGRNTEALF	TGTGCCGGCAGCTTAGGACAAGGGAGGAACACTGAAGCTCTCTTT	.	TRBV11-2	TRBJ1-1	.
CASSLSTRGRGEKLFF	TGTGCCAGCAGTTTATCGACCCGGGGGCGGGGTGAAAAACTGTTTTTT	many	TRBV28	TRBJ1-4	.
CSARRQGGLVEQYF	TGCAGTGCTAGAAGGCAGGGGGGCTTGGTCGAGCAGTACTTT	.	TRBV20-1	TRBJ2-7	.
CASSVLPGQGANSYEQYF	TGTGCCAGCAGCGTACTCCCGGGACAGGGGGCGAACTCCTACGAGCAGTACTTC	many	TRBV7-9	TRBJ2-7	TRBD1
CASSSGSRGGRDTQYF	TGTGCCAGCAGCTCCGGTAGCAGGGGGGGAAGGGATACGCAGTATTTT	.	TRBV11-3	TRBJ2-3	.
CASSTGTHRNTGELFF	TGTGCCAGCAGCACCGGGACACACAGAAACACCGGGGAGCTGTTTTTT	many	TRBV9	TRBJ2-2	.
CASSFRITIESSPLHF	TGTGCCAGCAGCTTCCGTATTACCATTGAGAGTTCACCCCTCCACTTT	.	TRBV11-2	TRBJ1-6	.
CASSSRMSGNEQFF	TGTGCCAGCAGTTCGAGGATGAGCGGCAATGAGCAGTTCTTC	medium-sized	TRBV6-2/TRBV6-3	TRBJ2-1	.
CTRSRQGLNTEAFF	TGTACCAGAAGCCGACAGGGTTTGAACACTGAAGCTTTCTTT	.	TRBV5-4	TRBJ1-1	TRBD1
CACSLEIRWDKSEQYF	TGTGCCTGCAGCTTAGAGATTAGGTGGGACAAGAGCGAGCAGTACTTC	.	TRBV11-2	TRBJ2-7	.
CSVGVGGQGSETQCF	TGCAGCGTTGGGGTAGGGGGACAGGGTTCAGAGACCCAGTGCTTC	.	TRBV29-1	TRBJ2-5	TRBD1
CASSYSGQVFTGELFF	TGTGCCAGCAGTTACTCGGGGCAGGTGTTCACCGGGGAGCTGTTTTTT	few	TRBV6-5	TRBJ2-2	.